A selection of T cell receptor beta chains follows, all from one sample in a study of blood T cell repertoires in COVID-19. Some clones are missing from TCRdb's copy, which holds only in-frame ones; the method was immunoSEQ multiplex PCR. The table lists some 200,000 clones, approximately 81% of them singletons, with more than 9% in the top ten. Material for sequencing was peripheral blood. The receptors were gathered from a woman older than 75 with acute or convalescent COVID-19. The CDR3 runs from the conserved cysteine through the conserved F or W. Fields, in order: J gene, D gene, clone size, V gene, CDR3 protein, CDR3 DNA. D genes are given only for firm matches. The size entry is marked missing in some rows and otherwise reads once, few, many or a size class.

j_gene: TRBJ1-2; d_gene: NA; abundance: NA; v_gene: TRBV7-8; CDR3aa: CASSRGSGGYTF; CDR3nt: TGTGCCAGCAGCCGGGGCTCAGGGGGCTACACCTTC
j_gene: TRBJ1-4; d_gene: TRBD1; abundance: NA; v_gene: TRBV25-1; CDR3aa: CASSETRGGSTNEKLFF; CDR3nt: TGTGCCAGCAGTGAAACTAGAGGGGGCTCAACTAATGAAAAACTGTTTTTT
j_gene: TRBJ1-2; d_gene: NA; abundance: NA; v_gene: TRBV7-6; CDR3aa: CASSPVGGQTLNYGYTF; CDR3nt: TGTGCCAGCAGCCCCGTCGGAGGCCAGACCCTGAACTATGGCTACACCTTC
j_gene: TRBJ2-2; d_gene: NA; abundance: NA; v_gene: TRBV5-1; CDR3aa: CASTTLDVTGELFF; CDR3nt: TGCGCCAGCACCACCCTAGATGTCACCGGGGAGCTGTTTTTT
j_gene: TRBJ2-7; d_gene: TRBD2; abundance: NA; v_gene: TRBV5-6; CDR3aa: CASSPLAGGSYEQYF; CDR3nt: TGTGCCAGCAGTCCTCTAGCGGGAGGTTCCTACGAGCAGTACTTC
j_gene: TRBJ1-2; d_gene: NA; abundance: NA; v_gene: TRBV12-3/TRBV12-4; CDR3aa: CASSRVAYGYTF; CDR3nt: TGTGCCAGCAGTCGCGTCGCCTATGGCTACACCTTC
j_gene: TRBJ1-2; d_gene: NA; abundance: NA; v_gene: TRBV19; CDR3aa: CASSLSWTAREGYTF; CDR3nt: TGTGCCAGTAGCCTCTCTTGGACGGCGCGGGAGGGCTACACCTTC
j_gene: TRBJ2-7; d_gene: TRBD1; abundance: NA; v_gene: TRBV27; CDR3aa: CASGKGTGEFEQYF; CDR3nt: TGTGCCAGCGGGAAGGGGACAGGGGAATTCGAGCAGTACTTC
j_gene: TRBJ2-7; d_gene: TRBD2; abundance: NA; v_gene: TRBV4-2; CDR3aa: CASSQNRLAVGEQYF; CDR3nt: TGTGCCAGCAGCCAAAACAGGCTAGCGGTTGGAGAGCAGTACTTC
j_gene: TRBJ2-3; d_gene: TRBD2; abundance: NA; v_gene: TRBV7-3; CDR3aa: CASSLSGTSGTDTQYF; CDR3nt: TGTGCCAGCAGCCTCTCCGGGACTAGCGGGACAGATACGCAGTATTTT
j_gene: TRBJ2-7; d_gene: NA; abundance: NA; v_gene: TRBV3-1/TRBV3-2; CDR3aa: CASSQVPRASGYEQYF; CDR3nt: TGTGCCAGCAGCCAAGTGCCCAGGGCGTCCGGCTACGAGCAGTACTTC
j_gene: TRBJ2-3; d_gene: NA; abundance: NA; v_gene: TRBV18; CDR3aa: CASSPIGSGTDTQYF; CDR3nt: TGTGCCAGCTCACCAATCGGGAGCGGCACAGATACGCAGTATTTT
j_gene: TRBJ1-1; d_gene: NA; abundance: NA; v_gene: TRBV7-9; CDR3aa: CASSLYLLNTEAFF; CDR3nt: TGTGCCAGCAGCCTCTATCTTCTGAACACTGAAGCTTTCTTT
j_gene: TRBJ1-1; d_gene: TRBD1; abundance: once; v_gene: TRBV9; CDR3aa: CASSVGTGGLTEAFF; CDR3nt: TGTGCCAGCAGCGTCGGGACAGGGGGTCTCACTGAAGCTTTCTTT
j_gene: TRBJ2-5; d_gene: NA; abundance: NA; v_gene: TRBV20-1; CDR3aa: CSASTGETQYF; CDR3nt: TGCAGTGCTAGTACGGGGGAGACCCAGTACTTC
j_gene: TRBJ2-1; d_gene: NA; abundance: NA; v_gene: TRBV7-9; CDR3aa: CASSLVWGTEQFF; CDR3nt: TGTGCCAGCAGCTTAGTTTGGGGGACAGAGCAGTTCTTC
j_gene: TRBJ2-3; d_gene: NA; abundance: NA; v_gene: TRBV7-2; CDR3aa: CASSPGTATDTQYF; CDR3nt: TGTGCCAGCAGCCCGGGGACTGCCACAGATACGCAGTATTTT
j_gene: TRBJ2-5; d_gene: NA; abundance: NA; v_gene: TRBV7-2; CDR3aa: CASSLTSATPETQYF; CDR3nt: TGTGCCAGCAGCTTAACAAGCGCCACTCCAGAGACCCAGTACTTC
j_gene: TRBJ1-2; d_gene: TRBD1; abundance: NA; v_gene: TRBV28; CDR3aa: CASSLPGTGIANYGYTF; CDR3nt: TGTGCCAGCAGTTTACCCGGGACAGGGATCGCCAACTATGGCTACACCTTC
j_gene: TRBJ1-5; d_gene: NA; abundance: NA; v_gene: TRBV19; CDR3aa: CASSIARGNQPQHF; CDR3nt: TGTGCCAGTAGTATCGCACGGGGCAATCAGCCCCAGCATTTT
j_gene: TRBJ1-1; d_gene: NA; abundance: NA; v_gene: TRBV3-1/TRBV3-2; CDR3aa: CASSRLSEAFF; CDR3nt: TGTGCCAGCAGCCGACTCTCTGAAGCTTTCTTT
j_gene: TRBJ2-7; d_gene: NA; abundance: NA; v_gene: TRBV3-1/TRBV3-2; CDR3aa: CASSPGGAYEQYF; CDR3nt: TGTGCCAGCAGCCCCGGCGGGGCTTACGAGCAGTACTTC
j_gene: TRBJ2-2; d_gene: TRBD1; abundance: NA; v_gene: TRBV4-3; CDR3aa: CASSPGTGAGELFF; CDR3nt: TGCGCCAGCAGCCCTGGGACAGGGGCCGGGGAGCTGTTTTTT
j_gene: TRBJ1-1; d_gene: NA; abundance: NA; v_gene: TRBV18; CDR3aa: CASSPPSGENTEAFF; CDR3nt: TGTGCCAGCTCACCACCGTCAGGGGAGAACACTGAAGCTTTCTTT
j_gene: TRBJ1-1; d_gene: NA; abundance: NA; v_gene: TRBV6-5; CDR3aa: CASSYHGRGTEAFF; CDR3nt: TGTGCCAGCAGTTACCACGGCCGGGGGACTGAAGCTTTCTTT
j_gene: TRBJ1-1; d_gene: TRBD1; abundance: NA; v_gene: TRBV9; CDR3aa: CASSPGPPGTGGADTEAFF; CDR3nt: TGTGCCAGCAGCCCCGGCCCCCCGGGGACAGGGGGCGCGGACACTGAAGCTTTCTTT
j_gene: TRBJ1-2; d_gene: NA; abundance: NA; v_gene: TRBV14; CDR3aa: CASSLTQATWGGYTF; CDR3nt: TGTGCCAGCAGCCTTACACAGGCAACTTGGGGTGGCTACACCTTC
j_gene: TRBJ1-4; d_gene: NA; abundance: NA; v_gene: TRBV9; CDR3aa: CASSRAARDPNEKLFF; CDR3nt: TGTGCCAGCAGCCGAGCCGCCAGGGATCCTAATGAAAAACTGTTTTTT
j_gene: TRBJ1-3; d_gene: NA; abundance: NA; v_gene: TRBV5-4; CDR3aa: CASGGGGNENTIYF; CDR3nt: TGTGCCAGCGGTGGGGGCGGCAACGAAAACACCATATATTTT
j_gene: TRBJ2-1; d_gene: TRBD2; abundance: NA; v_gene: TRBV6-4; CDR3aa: CASGVAGLYNEQFF; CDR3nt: TGTGCCAGCGGAGTAGCGGGACTTTACAATGAGCAGTTCTTC
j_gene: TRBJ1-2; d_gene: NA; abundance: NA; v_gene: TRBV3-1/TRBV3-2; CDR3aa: CASSQDRVRGYTF; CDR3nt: TGTGCCAGCAGCCAAGATCGAGTTAGAGGCTACACCTTC
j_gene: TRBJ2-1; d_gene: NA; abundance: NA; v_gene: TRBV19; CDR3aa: CASSMGAGIGNEQFF; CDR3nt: TGTGCCAGTAGTATGGGGGCAGGCATAGGGAATGAGCAGTTCTTC
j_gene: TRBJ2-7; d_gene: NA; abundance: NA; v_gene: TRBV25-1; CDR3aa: CASSGSGRGTYEQYF; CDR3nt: TGTGCCAGCAGTGGATCGGGTAGGGGTACCTACGAGCAGTACTTC
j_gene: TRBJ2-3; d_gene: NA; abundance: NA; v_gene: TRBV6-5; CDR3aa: CASSYSWGVPDTQYF; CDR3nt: TGTGCCAGCAGTTACTCATGGGGGGTCCCAGATACGCAGTATTTT
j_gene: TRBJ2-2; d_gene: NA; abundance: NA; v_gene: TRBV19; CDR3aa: CASSNVAGVDVTGELFF; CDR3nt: TGTGCCAGTAGTAATGTTGCCGGGGTCGATGTCACCGGGGAGCTGTTTTTT
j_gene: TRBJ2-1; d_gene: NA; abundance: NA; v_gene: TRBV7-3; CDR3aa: CASSLSPSSYNEQFF; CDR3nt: TGTGCCAGCAGCCTTAGCCCAAGCTCCTACAATGAGCAGTTCTTC
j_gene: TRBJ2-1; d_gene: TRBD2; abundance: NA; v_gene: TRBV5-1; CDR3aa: CASSLGLAGGNEQFF; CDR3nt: TGCGCCAGCAGCTTGGGACTAGCGGGAGGCAATGAGCAGTTCTTC
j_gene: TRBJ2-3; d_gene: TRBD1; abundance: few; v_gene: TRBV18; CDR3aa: CASSLTGDRGQGGTDTQYF; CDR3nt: TGTGCCAGCTCCCTCACCGGGGACAGGGGGCAAGGAGGGACAGATACGCAGTATTTT
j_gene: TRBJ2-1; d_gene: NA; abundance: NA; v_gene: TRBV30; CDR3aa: CAWSLGQIDEQFF; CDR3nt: TGTGCCTGGAGTTTGGGGCAGATCGATGAGCAGTTCTTC
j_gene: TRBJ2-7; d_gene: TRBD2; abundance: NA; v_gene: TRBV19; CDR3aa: CASSLREGLSYEQYF; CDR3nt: TGTGCCAGTAGTCTGAGGGAGGGGTTGTCCTACGAGCAGTACTTC
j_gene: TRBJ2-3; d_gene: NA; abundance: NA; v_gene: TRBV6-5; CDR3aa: CASWAGATDTQYF; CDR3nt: TGTGCCAGCTGGGCGGGGGCAACCGATACGCAGTATTTT